Sequencing of this T cell receptor beta chain was carried out in a study of CD8 T cells in ankylosing spondylitis. General study findings and limits: A TCR beta motif of several highly homologous variants seemed to mark ankylosing spondylitis blood.

On this clonotype itself: Its antigen remains unknown.

V dropped 7 bases and J dropped 2 bases, with 16 bases sitting between them. CDR1 and CDR2 (germline): SNHLY, FYNNEI. This CDR3 contains 15 residues. Each CDR3 protein gets one entry after TCRdb re-called the 5' RACE reads with MiXCR. The sample lists about 220,000 distinct CDR3 sequences, approximately 16% seen once, with under 45% in the top ten. The sequence derives from a male donor with ankylosing spondylitis. This chain links TRBV2 with TRBJ2-3; D is undetermined. Sequencing input: blood, either unsorted or a sorted T cell fraction (not recorded which). The CDR3 spells CASNAPPLNTDTQYF. The CDR3 DNA follows: TGTGCCAGCAATGCCCCCCCTCTTAACACAGATACGCAGTATTTT.